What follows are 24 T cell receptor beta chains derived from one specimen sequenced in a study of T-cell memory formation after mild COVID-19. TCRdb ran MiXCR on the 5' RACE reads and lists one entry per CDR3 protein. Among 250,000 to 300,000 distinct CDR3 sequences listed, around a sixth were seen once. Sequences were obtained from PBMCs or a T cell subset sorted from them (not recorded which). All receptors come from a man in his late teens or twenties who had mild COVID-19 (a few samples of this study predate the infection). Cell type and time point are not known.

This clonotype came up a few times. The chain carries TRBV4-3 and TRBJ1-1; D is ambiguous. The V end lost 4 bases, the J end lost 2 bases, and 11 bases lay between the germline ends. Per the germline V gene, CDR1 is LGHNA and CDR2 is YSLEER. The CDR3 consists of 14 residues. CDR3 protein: CASSPNDGNTEAFF. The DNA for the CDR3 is TGCGCCAGCAGCCCAAATGACGGTAACACTGAAGCTTTCTTT.

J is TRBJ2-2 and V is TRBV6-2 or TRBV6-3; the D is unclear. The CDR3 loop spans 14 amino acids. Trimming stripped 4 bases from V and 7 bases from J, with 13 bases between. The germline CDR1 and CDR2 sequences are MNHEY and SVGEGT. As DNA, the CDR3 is TGTGCCAGCAGTTCGGCCCAGCGAGACGGGGAGCTGTTTTTT. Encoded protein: CASSSAQRDGELFF.

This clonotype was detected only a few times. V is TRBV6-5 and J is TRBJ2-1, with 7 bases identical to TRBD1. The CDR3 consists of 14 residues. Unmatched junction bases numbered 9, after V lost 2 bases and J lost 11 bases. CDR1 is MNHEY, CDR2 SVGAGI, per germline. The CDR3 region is CASSYGIQGIQQFF. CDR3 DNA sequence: TGTGCCAGCAGTTACGGGATACAGGGGATTCAGCAGTTCTTC.

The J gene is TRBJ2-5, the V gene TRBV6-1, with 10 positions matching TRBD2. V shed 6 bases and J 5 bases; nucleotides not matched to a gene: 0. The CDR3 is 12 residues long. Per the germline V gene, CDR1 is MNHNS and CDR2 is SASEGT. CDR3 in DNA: TGTGCCAGCAGGGGACTAGCGGAGACCCAGTACTTC. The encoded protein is CASRGLAETQYF.

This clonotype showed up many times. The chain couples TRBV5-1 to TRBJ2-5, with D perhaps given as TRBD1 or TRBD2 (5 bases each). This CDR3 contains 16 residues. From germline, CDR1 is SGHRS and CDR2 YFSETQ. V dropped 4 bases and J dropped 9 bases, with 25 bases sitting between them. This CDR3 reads CASSLLTGTQSGAQYF. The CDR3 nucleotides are TGCGCCAGCAGCCTACTCACCGGGACCCAATCTGGGGCCCAGTACTTC.

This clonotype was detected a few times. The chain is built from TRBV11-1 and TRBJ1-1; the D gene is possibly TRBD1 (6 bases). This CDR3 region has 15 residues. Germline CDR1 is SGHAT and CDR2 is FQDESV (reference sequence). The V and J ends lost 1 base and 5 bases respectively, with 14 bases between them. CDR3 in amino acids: CASSLGQEGETEAFF. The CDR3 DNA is TGTGCCAGCAGCTTAGGACAGGAAGGAGAAACTGAAGCTTTCTTT.

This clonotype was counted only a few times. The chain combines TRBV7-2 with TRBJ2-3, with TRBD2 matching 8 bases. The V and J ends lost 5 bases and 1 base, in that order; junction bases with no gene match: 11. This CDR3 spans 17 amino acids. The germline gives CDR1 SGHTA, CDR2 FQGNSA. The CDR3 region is CASSPKTSAWGTDTQYF. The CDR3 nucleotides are TGTGCCAGCAGCCCGAAGACTAGCGCATGGGGCACAGATACGCAGTATTTT.

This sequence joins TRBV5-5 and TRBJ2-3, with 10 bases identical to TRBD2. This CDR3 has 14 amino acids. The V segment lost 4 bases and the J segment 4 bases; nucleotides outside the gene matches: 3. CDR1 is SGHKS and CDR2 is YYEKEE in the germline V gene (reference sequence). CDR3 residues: CASSISGGSDTQYF. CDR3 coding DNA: TGTGCCAGCAGCATTAGCGGGGGGTCAGATACGCAGTATTTT.

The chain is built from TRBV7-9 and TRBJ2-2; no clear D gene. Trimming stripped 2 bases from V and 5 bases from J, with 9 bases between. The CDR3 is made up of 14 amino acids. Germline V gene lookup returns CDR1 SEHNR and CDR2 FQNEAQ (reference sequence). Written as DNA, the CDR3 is TGTGCCAGCAGCTTACGCGCATTTACCGGGGAGCTGTTTTTT. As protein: CASSLRAFTGELFF.

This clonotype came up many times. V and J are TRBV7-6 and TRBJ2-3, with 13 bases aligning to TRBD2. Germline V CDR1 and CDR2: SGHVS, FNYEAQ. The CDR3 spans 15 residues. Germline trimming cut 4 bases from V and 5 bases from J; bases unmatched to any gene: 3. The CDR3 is CASSSWTSGGDTQYF. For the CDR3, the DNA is TGTGCCAGCAGCTCCTGGACTAGCGGGGGAGATACGCAGTATTTT.

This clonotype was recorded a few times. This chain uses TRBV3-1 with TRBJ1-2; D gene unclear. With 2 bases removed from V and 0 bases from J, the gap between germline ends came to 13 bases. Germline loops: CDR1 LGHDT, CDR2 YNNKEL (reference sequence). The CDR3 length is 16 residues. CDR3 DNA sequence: TGTGCCAGCAGCCAACTAGAACAGATAGCTAACTATGGCTACACCTTC. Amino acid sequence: CASSQLEQIANYGYTF.

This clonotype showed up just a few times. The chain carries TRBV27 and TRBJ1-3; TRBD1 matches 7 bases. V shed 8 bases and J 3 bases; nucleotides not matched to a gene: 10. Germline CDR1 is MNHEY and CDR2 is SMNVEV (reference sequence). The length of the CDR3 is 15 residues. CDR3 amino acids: CASSPRTGVGNTIYF. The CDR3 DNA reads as TGTGCCAGCTCTCCCCGAACAGGGGTTGGAAACACCATATATTTT.

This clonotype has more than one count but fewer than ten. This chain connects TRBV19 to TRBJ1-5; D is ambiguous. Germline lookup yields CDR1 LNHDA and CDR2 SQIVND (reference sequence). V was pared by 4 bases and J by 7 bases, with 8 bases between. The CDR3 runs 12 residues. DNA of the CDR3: TGTGCCAGTAGTAGGGGATTCCAGCCCCAGCATTTT. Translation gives CASSRGFQPQHF.

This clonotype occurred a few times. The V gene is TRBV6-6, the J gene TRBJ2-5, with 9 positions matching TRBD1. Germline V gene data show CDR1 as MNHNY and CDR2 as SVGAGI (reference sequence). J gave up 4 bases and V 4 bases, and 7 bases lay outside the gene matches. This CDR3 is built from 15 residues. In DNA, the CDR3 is TGTGCCAGCAGTTGGGAAACAGGGGGCAGAGAGACCCAGTACTTC. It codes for CASSWETGGRETQYF.

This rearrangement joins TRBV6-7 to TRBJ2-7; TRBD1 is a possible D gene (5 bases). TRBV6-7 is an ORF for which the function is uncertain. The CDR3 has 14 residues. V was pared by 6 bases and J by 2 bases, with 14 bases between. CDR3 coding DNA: TGTGCCAGCAGCCCAGCAGGGAATACCTACGAGCAGTACTTC. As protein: CASSPAGNTYEQYF.

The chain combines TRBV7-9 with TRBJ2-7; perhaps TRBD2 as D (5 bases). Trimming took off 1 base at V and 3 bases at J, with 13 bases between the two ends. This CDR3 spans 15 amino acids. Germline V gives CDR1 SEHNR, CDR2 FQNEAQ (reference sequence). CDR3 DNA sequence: TGTGCCAGCAGCTTAGGGACCCGGGGTTTCTACGAGCAGTACTTC. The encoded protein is CASSLGTRGFYEQYF.

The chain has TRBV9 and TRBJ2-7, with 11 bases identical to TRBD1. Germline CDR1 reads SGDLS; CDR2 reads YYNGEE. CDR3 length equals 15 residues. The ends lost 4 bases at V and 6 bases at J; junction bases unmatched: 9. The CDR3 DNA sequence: TGTGCCAGCAGCCCCCCGGACAGGGGGCAATGCGAGCAGTACGTC. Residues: CASSPPDRGQCEQYV.

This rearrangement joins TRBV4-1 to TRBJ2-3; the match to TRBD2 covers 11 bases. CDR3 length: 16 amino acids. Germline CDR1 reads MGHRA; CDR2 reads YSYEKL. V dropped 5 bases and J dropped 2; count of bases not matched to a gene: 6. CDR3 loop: CASSSRLAGNTDTQYF. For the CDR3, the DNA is TGCGCCAGCAGCTCAAGACTAGCGGGGAACACAGATACGCAGTATTTT.

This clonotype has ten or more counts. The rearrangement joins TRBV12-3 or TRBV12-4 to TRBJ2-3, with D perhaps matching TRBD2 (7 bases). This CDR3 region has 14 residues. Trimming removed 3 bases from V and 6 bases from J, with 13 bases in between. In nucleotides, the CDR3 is TGTGCCAGCAGTTTCCGGGGGGCGGGGGATACGCAGTATTTT. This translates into CASSFRGAGDTQYF.

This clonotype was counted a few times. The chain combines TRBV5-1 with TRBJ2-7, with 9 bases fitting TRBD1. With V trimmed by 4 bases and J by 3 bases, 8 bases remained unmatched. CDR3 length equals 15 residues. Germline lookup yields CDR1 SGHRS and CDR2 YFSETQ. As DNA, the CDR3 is TGCGCCAGCAGCGACCCCGGGACAGGGCTCTACGAGCAGTACTTC. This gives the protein CASSDPGTGLYEQYF.

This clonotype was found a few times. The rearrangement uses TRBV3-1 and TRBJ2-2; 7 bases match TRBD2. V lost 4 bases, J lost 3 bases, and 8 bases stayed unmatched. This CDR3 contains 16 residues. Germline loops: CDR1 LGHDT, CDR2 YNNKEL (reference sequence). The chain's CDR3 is CASSPLGTKYTGELFF. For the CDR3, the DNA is TGTGCCAGCAGCCCTTTAGGGACTAAGTACACCGGGGAGCTGTTTTTT.

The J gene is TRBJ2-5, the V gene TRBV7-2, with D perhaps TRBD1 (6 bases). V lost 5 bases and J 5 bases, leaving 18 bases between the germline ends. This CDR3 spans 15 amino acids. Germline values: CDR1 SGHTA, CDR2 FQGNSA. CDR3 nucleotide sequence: TGTGCCAGCAGCCAAGGGCAGGGGCTCGGGGAGACCCAGTACTTC. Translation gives CASSQGQGLGETQYF.

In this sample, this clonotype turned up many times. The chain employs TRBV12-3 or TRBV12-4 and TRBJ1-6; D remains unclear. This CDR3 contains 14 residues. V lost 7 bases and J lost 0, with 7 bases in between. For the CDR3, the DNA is TGTGCCAGCACTCAGAACTCCTATAATTCACCCCTCCACTTT. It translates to CASTQNSYNSPLHF.

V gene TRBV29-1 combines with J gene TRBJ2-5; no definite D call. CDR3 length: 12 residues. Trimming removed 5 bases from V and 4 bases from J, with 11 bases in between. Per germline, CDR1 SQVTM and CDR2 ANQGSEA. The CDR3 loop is CSVFLVGETQYF. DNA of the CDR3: TGCAGCGTTTTTTTGGTGGGAGAGACCCAGTACTTC.